Shown below are 21 T cell receptor beta chains from a single sample sequenced in a study of spatial heterogeneity in lung cancer. Points from the study as a whole: Tumor mutation count correlated with how many alpha and beta TCRs expanded intratumorally.

Stated time point: sample taken at primary tumor resection. The antigens of these receptors remain unknown. Via MiXCR, TCRdb re-called the 5' RACE reads, giving one row per CDR3 protein. Of about 2,300 distinct CDR3 sequences in the sample, 22% were seen once. Here the sequenced sample was lung tumor tissue, taken at surgery. Receptor source: a male donor with early-stage non-small cell lung cancer.

The V and J genes are TRBV6-5 and TRBJ2-7; D gene unclear. CDR3 size: 16 residues. Germline CDR1 reads MNHEY; CDR2 reads SVGAGI. Trimming stripped 2 bases from V and 2 bases from J, with 16 bases between. The CDR3 DNA reads TGTGCCAGCAGTTACCCCCTGAAGGATATTCCCTACGAGCAGTACTTC. Protein product: CASSYPLKDIPYEQYF.

This chain connects TRBV30 to TRBJ2-3; the D gene could be TRBD1 or TRBD2 (7 bases each). Between the trimmed V and J ends, which lost 2 bases and 4 bases, there was a span of 13 bases. Germline assignment: CDR1 GTSNPN and CDR2 SVGIG (reference sequence). There are 14 residues in the CDR3. As DNA, the CDR3 is TGTGCCTGGAGTCGGGACAGCGGGGCAGATACGCAGTATTTT. This encodes CAWSRDSGADTQYF.

This clonotype is large in the sample. The rearrangement uses TRBV20-1 and TRBJ1-5; D is uncertain. The germline V gene encodes CDR1 DFQATT and CDR2 SNEGSKA (reference sequence). CDR3 length: 14 residues. Trimming removed 1 base from V and 4 bases from J, with 11 bases in between. The CDR3 DNA reads TGCAGTGCTAGAGTTAATCAGGAAAATCAGCCCCAGCATTTT. This encodes CSARVNQENQPQHF.

This clonotype was counted at least ten times. This chain connects TRBV20-1 to TRBJ2-1; 11 bases are a match to TRBD1. CDR3 length: 17 residues. The trim removed 0 bases at V and 8 bases at J, leaving 12 bases unmatched. Germline V lookup: CDR1 DFQATT, CDR2 SNEGSKA (reference sequence). CDR3 sequence: CSARERDRGSSCHEQFF. CDR3 nucleotides: TGCAGTGCTAGAGAAAGGGACAGGGGGTCTTCTTGCCATGAGCAGTTCTTC.

By sample fraction, this clonotype is large. The chain carries TRBV10-3 and TRBJ2-1, with D perhaps assigned TRBD1 or TRBD2 (5 bases each). Per the germline V gene, CDR1 is ENHRY and CDR2 is SYGVKD. The CDR3 runs to 12 residues. Trimming pared 6 bases from V and 9 bases from J, leaving 12 bases between. The CDR3 protein is CAIRGEIGEQFF. In DNA form, the CDR3 reads TGTGCCATCAGGGGGGAGATTGGTGAGCAGTTCTTC.

This chain's CDR3 is CASSLGLPGQPSYEQYF. The CDR3 DNA follows: TGTGCCAGCAGTTTGGGGTTACCGGGACAGCCTTCCTACGAGCAGTACTTC. The chain combines TRBV6-1 with TRBJ2-7, with 7 bases identical to TRBD1. This CDR3 spans 17 amino acids. The junction had 14 bases not matched to a gene; V was cut back by 5 bases and J by 1 base. Germline values: CDR1 MNHNS, CDR2 SASEGT.

The J gene is TRBJ2-3, the V gene TRBV15; the match to TRBD1 covers 10 bases. The J segment lost 5 bases and the V segment lost 5 bases, leaving 1 base of the junction unmatched. The CDR3 has 13 residues. Germline V gene data show CDR1 as LNHNV and CDR2 as YYDKDF (reference sequence). The CDR3 protein is CATSGDRGDTQYF. The CDR3 coding sequence is TGTGCCACCAGCGGGGACAGGGGAGATACGCAGTATTTT.

This clonotype is large in the sample. This sequence joins TRBV6-6 and TRBJ1-4, with unresolved D. CDR1 is MNHNY, CDR2 SVGAGI, per germline (reference sequence). Trimming left V 5 bases short and J 6 bases short, with 16 bases between. The CDR3 has 15 residues. This CDR3 is CASSDEHKGDEKLFF. CDR3 in DNA: TGTGCCAGCAGTGACGAACACAAAGGCGATGAAAAACTGTTTTTT.

This chain links TRBV28 with TRBJ2-1; D is undetermined. The CDR3 extends over 11 amino acids. V lost 8 bases and J 3 bases, leaving 5 bases between the germline ends. Per the germline V gene, CDR1 is MDHEN and CDR2 is SYDVKM. The CDR3 nucleotides read TGTGCCAGCGGCAGCTACAATGAGCAGTTCTTC. This gives the protein CASGSYNEQFF.

In this sample, this clonotype turned up many times. The chain joins TRBV27 to TRBJ1-5; D unresolved. Germline CDR1 and CDR2: MNHEY and SMNVEV (reference sequence). Deletions cut 8 bases from V and 7 bases from J, with 12 bases between. This CDR3 is 12 amino acids long. The CDR3 loop reads CASGSAVQPQHF. The CDR3 bases are TGTGCCAGCGGATCGGCTGTGCAGCCCCAGCATTTT.

In this sample, this clonotype turned up a few times. This chain joins TRBV6-5 and TRBJ2-7, with D perhaps given as TRBD1 or TRBD2 (6 bases each). CDR1 and CDR2 from the germline V gene are MNHEY and SVGAGI. The CDR3 covers 15 residues. Deletions cut 2 bases from V and 5 bases from J, with 16 bases between. The CDR3, as DNA: TGTGCCAGCAGTTACCACGGACAGAGGGGGGACGAGCAGTACTTC. Translating it yields CASSYHGQRGDEQYF.

This clonotype is classed as medium-sized. This chain connects TRBV6-1 to TRBJ1-2, with 7 positions matching TRBD1. CDR1 and CDR2 from the germline V gene are MNHNS and SASEGT. Losses at the gene ends were 9 bases for V and 0 bases for J; bases not matched to a gene: 7. The CDR3 loop spans 14 amino acids. CDR3 coding DNA: TGTGCCAGTAGGCCCCAGGGGGCTAACTATGGCTACACCTTC. Its protein is CASRPQGANYGYTF.

This clonotype was seen a few times. The V and J genes are TRBV15 and TRBJ2-1, with TRBD2 as a possible D gene (6 bases). The V gene's germline CDR1 is LNHNV and CDR2 YYDKDF (reference sequence). Trimming removed 0 bases from V and 4 bases from J, with 10 bases in between. This CDR3 is 15 amino acids long. CDR3 protein: CATSRDRGGYNEQFF. The CDR3 nucleotides read TGTGCCACCAGCAGAGATAGGGGAGGTTACAATGAGCAGTTCTTC.

There are a few counts of this clonotype. V is TRBV29-1 and J is TRBJ1-5, with 12 bases aligning to TRBD1. This CDR3 has 14 amino acids. Germline values: CDR1 SQVTM, CDR2 ANQGSEA. Trimming at V came to 6 bases and at J to 2 bases, leaving 2 bases not matched to a gene. CDR3 in DNA: TGCAGCGTGGGACAGGGGGCAGGCAATCAGCCCCAGCATTTT. Encoded protein: CSVGQGAGNQPQHF. The full variable domain, in which reference TRBV29-1 and TRBJ1-5 provide the parts outside the CDR3, is SAVISQKPSRDICQRGTSLTIQCQVDSQVTMMFWYRQQPGQSLTLIATANQGSEATYESGFVIDKFPISRPNLTFSTLTVSNMSPEDSSIYLCSVGQGAGNQPQHFGDGTRLSIL.

The V and J genes are TRBV18 and TRBJ2-3, with 7 nucleotides matching TRBD1. The V gene end was trimmed by 0 bases and the J gene end by 0 bases; junction bases not matched to a gene: 6. The germline gives CDR1 KGHSH, CDR2 LQKENI. The CDR3 consists of 17 residues. CDR3 residues: CASSPPRQGPSTDTQYF. The CDR3, as DNA: TGTGCCAGCTCACCACCTCGACAGGGACCTAGCACAGATACGCAGTATTTT. Variable domain in full (rest from reference TRBV18 and TRBJ2-3): NAGVMQNPRHLVRRRGQEARLRCSPMKGHSHVYWYRQLPEEGLKFMVYLQKENIIDESGMPKERFSAEFPKEGPSILRIQQVVRGDSAAYFCASSPPRQGPSTDTQYFGPGTRLTVL.

This clonotype was counted many times. V usage is TRBV3-1 and J usage is TRBJ2-7; D is unclear. There are 14 residues in the CDR3. Germline V gene data show CDR1 as LGHDT and CDR2 as YNNKEL (reference sequence). V shed 0 bases and J shed 3 bases, with 9 bases lying between them. The CDR3 protein is CASSQETVVYEQYV. The CDR3 DNA reads TGTGCCAGCAGCCAAGAAACGGTCGTCTACGAGCAGTACGTC.

This clonotype is medium-sized within its sample. The chain joins TRBV28 to TRBJ2-1; the match to TRBD1 covers 7 bases. With V trimmed by 10 bases and J by 2 bases, 11 bases remained unmatched. The germline V gene encodes CDR1 MDHEN and CDR2 SYDVKM. The CDR3 has 15 amino acids. CDR3 nucleotides: TGTGCCATTGATAACCGGGACAGAACCTACAATGAGCAGTTCTTC. Its translation is CAIDNRDRTYNEQFF. The variable domain in full, completed from reference TRBV28 and TRBJ2-1, reads DVKVTQSSRYLVKRTGEKVFLECVQDMDHENMFWYRQDPGLGLRLIYFSYDVKMKEKGDIPEGYSVSREKKERFSLILESASTNQTSMYLCAIDNRDRTYNEQFFGPGTRLTVL.

This clonotype was recorded a few times. V and J are TRBV5-1 and TRBJ2-2, with D perhaps TRBD1 (6 bases). The germline V and J ends were trimmed by 3 bases and 1 base, with 10 bases remaining between them. This CDR3 spans 15 amino acids. Germline CDR1 and CDR2: SGHRS and YFSETQ. The CDR3 coding sequence is TGCGCCAGCAGCTATCTCAGGGGGAACACCGGGGAGCTGTTTTTT. Amino acids: CASSYLRGNTGELFF.

This clonotype was seen repeatedly, ten times or more. The rearrangement joins TRBV19 to TRBJ2-3; 10 positions match TRBD2. The CDR3 consists of 14 residues. From germline, CDR1 is LNHDA and CDR2 SQIVND (reference sequence). Trimming took 5 bases from V and 3 from J; bases not matched to a gene: 2. The CDR3 region has the DNA TGTGCCAGTAGTCCGACTAGCGGGACAGATACGCAGTATTTT. This sequence encodes CASSPTSGTDTQYF. Variable domain in full (rest from reference TRBV19 and TRBJ2-3): DGGITQSPKYLFRKEGQNVTLSCEQNLNHDAMYWYRQDPGQGLRLIYYSQIVNDFQKGDIAEGYSVSREKKESFPLTVTSAQKNPTAFYLCASSPTSGTDTQYFGPGTRLTVL.

This clonotype was recorded many times. The chain is built from TRBV10-2 and TRBJ1-1; TRBD1 matches 7 bases. The CDR3 extends over 13 amino acids. Unmatched junction bases numbered 7, after V lost 7 bases and J lost 5 bases. CDR1 and CDR2 from the germline V gene are WSHSY and SAAADI. The CDR3, as DNA: TGCGCCAGCACGGGACAGCTTGGAACTGAAGCTTTCTTT. As protein: CASTGQLGTEAFF.

This clonotype has a count of ten or more. The chain uses TRBV6-1 and TRBJ2-3; D unresolved. The V end was cut by 8 bases, the J end by 0 bases, with 18 bases between. Looked up from germline, CDR1 is MNHNS and CDR2 is SASEGT. This CDR3 contains 16 residues. The CDR3, as DNA: TGTGCCAGCCTGTTTAGGCCCACATCGAGCACAGATACGCAGTATTTT. Amino acid sequence: CASLFRPTSSTDTQYF.